This is a list of T cell receptor beta chains from one sample in a study of cytomegalovirus exposure and HLA in healthy donors. Profiled with immunoSEQ multiplex PCR; TCRdb holds only in-frame clones, not every one. The sample has 200,000 to 250,000 clones, approximately 81% seen once. Material for sequencing was PBMCs. The receptors were gathered from a woman in her sixties in good health and CMV-seropositive. The CDR3 runs from the conserved cysteine through the conserved F or W. Fields, in order: V gene, D gene, clone size, J gene, CDR3 length, CDR3 DNA, CDR3 protein. The D gene is left open where the match is weak. Some rows mark clone size as missing; the rest say once, few, many or name a class of expanded clone.

V gene: TRBV11-2
D gene: -
clone size: few
J gene: TRBJ2-7
CDR3 length: 12
CDR3 DNA: TGTGCCAGCAGCTTAACTACCTACGAGCAGTACTTC
CDR3 protein: CASSLTTYEQYF

V gene: TRBV27
D gene: -
clone size: few
J gene: TRBJ1-1
CDR3 length: 15
CDR3 DNA: TGTGCCAGCAGTTCCCCCACAGGGTGGTACACTGAAGCTTTCTTT
CDR3 protein: CASSSPTGWYTEAFF

V gene: TRBV27
D gene: -
clone size: -
J gene: TRBJ1-5
CDR3 length: 13
CDR3 DNA: TGTGCCAGCAGTTTAGATGGGCCCCAGCCCCAGCATTTT
CDR3 protein: CASSLDGPQPQHF

V gene: TRBV6-5
D gene: TRBD1
clone size: -
J gene: TRBJ2-1
CDR3 length: 15
CDR3 DNA: TGTGCCAGCAGTTTTTCCGGGACAGCGAGGAATGAGCAGTTCTTC
CDR3 protein: CASSFSGTARNEQFF

V gene: TRBV7-7
D gene: -
clone size: -
J gene: TRBJ2-1
CDR3 length: 16
CDR3 DNA: TGTGCCAGCAGCGCGACTATTCGCGTCTCCTACAATGAGCAGTTCTTC
CDR3 protein: CASSATIRVSYNEQFF

V gene: TRBV14
D gene: TRBD2
clone size: -
J gene: TRBJ2-2
CDR3 length: 16
CDR3 DNA: TGTGCCAGCAGCCAAGATCACACGGGAGGGCACGGGGAGCTGTTTTTT
CDR3 protein: CASSQDHTGGHGELFF

V gene: TRBV5-1
D gene: -
clone size: -
J gene: TRBJ2-5
CDR3 length: 13
CDR3 DNA: TGCGCCAGCAGCTCTGAGGCGGGAGAGACCCAGTACTTC
CDR3 protein: CASSSEAGETQYF

V gene: TRBV18
D gene: TRBD1
clone size: -
J gene: TRBJ1-2
CDR3 length: 14
CDR3 DNA: TGTGCCAGCTCACCCCTGAACAGGGGGCAGGGCTACACCTTC
CDR3 protein: CASSPLNRGQGYTF

V gene: TRBV2
D gene: TRBD1
clone size: -
J gene: TRBJ1-1
CDR3 length: 15
CDR3 DNA: TGTGCCAGCCGGGGGACAGGGGGCAAGAACACTGAAGCTTTCTTT
CDR3 protein: CASRGTGGKNTEAFF

V gene: TRBV5-6
D gene: -
clone size: few
J gene: TRBJ2-7
CDR3 length: 15
CDR3 DNA: TGTGCCAGCAGCTCCACAGGGCGTCCTTCCTACGAGCAGTACTTC
CDR3 protein: CASSSTGRPSYEQYF

V gene: TRBV19
D gene: -
clone size: -
J gene: TRBJ2-7
CDR3 length: 15
CDR3 DNA: TGTGCCAGTAGTATAGGGTGGGAGGACTCCTACGAGCAGTACTTC
CDR3 protein: CASSIGWEDSYEQYF

V gene: TRBV2
D gene: -
clone size: -
J gene: TRBJ1-5
CDR3 length: 15
CDR3 DNA: TGTGCCAGCAGTGAAGGGCAGGTCGCCAATCAGCCCCAGCATTTT
CDR3 protein: CASSEGQVANQPQHF

V gene: TRBV5-1
D gene: -
clone size: -
J gene: TRBJ2-3
CDR3 length: 14
CDR3 DNA: TGCGCCAGCAGCTTGACAGGAAGCACAGATACGCAGTATTTT
CDR3 protein: CASSLTGSTDTQYF

V gene: TRBV19
D gene: -
clone size: few
J gene: TRBJ1-5
CDR3 length: 15
CDR3 DNA: TGTGCCAGTAGTACTCCCTCAGGGCTTAGTCAGCCCCAGCATTTT
CDR3 protein: CASSTPSGLSQPQHF

V gene: TRBV5-1
D gene: TRBD2
clone size: -
J gene: TRBJ2-3
CDR3 length: 15
CDR3 DNA: TGCGCCAGCAGCGAGGCTAGCGGACGCACAGATACGCAGTATTTT
CDR3 protein: CASSEASGRTDTQYF

V gene: TRBV7-3
D gene: TRBD2
clone size: once
J gene: TRBJ2-1
CDR3 length: 14
CDR3 DNA: TGTGCCAGCAGCCCGCCAGGGAGGGCCACTGAGCAGTTCTTC
CDR3 protein: CASSPPGRATEQFF

V gene: TRBV7-9
D gene: TRBD1
clone size: -
J gene: TRBJ1-2
CDR3 length: 15
CDR3 DNA: TGTGCCACCGACCGGGGGGGACAGGGATTCTATGGCTACACCTTC
CDR3 protein: CATDRGGQGFYGYTF

V gene: TRBV10-3
D gene: TRBD2
clone size: -
J gene: TRBJ2-7
CDR3 length: 15
CDR3 DNA: TGTGCCATCAGCCGTACACTAGCGGGAGCCTACGAGCAGTACTTC
CDR3 protein: CAISRTLAGAYEQYF

V gene: TRBV11-2
D gene: -
clone size: -
J gene: TRBJ1-1
CDR3 length: 15
CDR3 DNA: TGTGCCAGCAGCTTAGGGACGGGGGGTTTAACTGAAGCTTTCTTT
CDR3 protein: CASSLGTGGLTEAFF

V gene: TRBV6-5
D gene: -
clone size: -
J gene: TRBJ2-7
CDR3 length: 13
CDR3 DNA: TGTGCCAGCAGTTTACGGTTTTCCTACGAGCAGTACTTC
CDR3 protein: CASSLRFSYEQYF

V gene: TRBV6-5
D gene: -
clone size: -
J gene: TRBJ1-1
CDR3 length: 13
CDR3 DNA: TGTGCCAGCAGTTTGACAGTCCGGACTGAAGCTTTCTTT
CDR3 protein: CASSLTVRTEAFF

V gene: TRBV5-8
D gene: -
clone size: -
J gene: TRBJ1-3
CDR3 length: 13
CDR3 DNA: TGTGCCAGCAGCCTAAAGCTGTATGACACCATATATTTT
CDR3 protein: CASSLKLYDTIYF

V gene: TRBV6-5
D gene: TRBD1
clone size: -
J gene: TRBJ1-5
CDR3 length: 16
CDR3 DNA: TGTGCCAGCAGTTACTCCGGGACAGGAAGCAATCAGCCCCAGCATTTT
CDR3 protein: CASSYSGTGSNQPQHF

V gene: TRBV2
D gene: TRBD2
clone size: -
J gene: TRBJ2-3
CDR3 length: 12
CDR3 DNA: TGTGCCAGCGCGGGGGTACATTATACGCAGTATTTT
CDR3 protein: CASAGVHYTQYF

V gene: TRBV7-7
D gene: TRBD2
clone size: -
J gene: TRBJ2-5
CDR3 length: 14
CDR3 DNA: TGTGCTAGCAGCAGTAGCGGGAGAGCAGAGACCCAGTACTTC
CDR3 protein: CASSSSGRAETQYF

V gene: TRBV7-9
D gene: TRBD2
clone size: -
J gene: TRBJ2-5
CDR3 length: 15
CDR3 DNA: TGTGCCAGCAGCCAACGTAATAGCGGGCAAGAGACCCAGTACTTC
CDR3 protein: CASSQRNSGQETQYF

V gene: TRBV23-1
D gene: TRBD2
clone size: -
J gene: TRBJ2-1
CDR3 length: 17
CDR3 DNA: TGCGCCAGCAGTCAAGGACTAGCGGGAGACACCTACAATGAGCAGTTCTTC
CDR3 protein: CASSQGLAGDTYNEQFF

V gene: TRBV6-1
D gene: -
clone size: -
J gene: TRBJ1-4
CDR3 length: 15
CDR3 DNA: TGTGCCAGCAGGGGGGGATACAGCCCTAATGAAAAACTGTTTTTT
CDR3 protein: CASRGGYSPNEKLFF

V gene: TRBV28
D gene: -
clone size: -
J gene: TRBJ2-1
CDR3 length: 12
CDR3 DNA: TGTGCCAGCAGTGGCCCTTGGCGGGAGCAGTTCTTC
CDR3 protein: CASSGPWREQFF

V gene: TRBV7-9
D gene: -
clone size: -
J gene: TRBJ2-7
CDR3 length: 12
CDR3 DNA: TGTGCCAGCACTGAAAGTTCAGGCGAGCAGTACTTC
CDR3 protein: CASTESSGEQYF

V gene: TRBV25-1
D gene: TRBD1
clone size: -
J gene: TRBJ1-2
CDR3 length: 14
CDR3 DNA: TGTGCCAGCAGTGAATGGAAGGGGGCTCTAGGCTACACCTTC
CDR3 protein: CASSEWKGALGYTF

V gene: TRBV5-6
D gene: -
clone size: -
J gene: TRBJ1-1
CDR3 length: 13
CDR3 DNA: TGTGCCAGCAGCTTGACAGTCGGCACTGAAGCTTTCTTT
CDR3 protein: CASSLTVGTEAFF

V gene: TRBV7-8
D gene: -
clone size: few
J gene: TRBJ1-1
CDR3 length: 14
CDR3 DNA: TGTGCCAGCAGCTTACGGGTACAAGAAGCTGAAGCTTTCTTT
CDR3 protein: CASSLRVQEAEAFF

V gene: TRBV5-1
D gene: -
clone size: -
J gene: TRBJ2-3
CDR3 length: 14
CDR3 DNA: TGCGCCAGCAGCCCCCGGACTAACACAGATACGCAGTATTTT
CDR3 protein: CASSPRTNTDTQYF

V gene: TRBV7-9
D gene: TRBD1
clone size: few
J gene: TRBJ1-1
CDR3 length: 16
CDR3 DNA: TGTGCCAGCAGCTTAGTTAGCCCGAAGGGGGCAACTGAAGCTTTCTTT
CDR3 protein: CASSLVSPKGATEAFF

V gene: TRBV2
D gene: -
clone size: -
J gene: TRBJ1-4
CDR3 length: 14
CDR3 DNA: TGTGCCAGCTCTTTAACGGAGGCTAATGAAAAACTGTTTTTT
CDR3 protein: CASSLTEANEKLFF

V gene: TRBV15
D gene: TRBD1
clone size: -
J gene: TRBJ2-7
CDR3 length: 17
CDR3 DNA: TGTGCCACCAGCAGAGGATTGGCCCCGGGACAGGGCTACGAGCAGTACTTC
CDR3 protein: CATSRGLAPGQGYEQYF

V gene: TRBV4-1
D gene: -
clone size: -
J gene: TRBJ2-7
CDR3 length: 12
CDR3 DNA: TGCGCCAGCAGCCAGGCACAGGGCGAGCAGTACTTC
CDR3 protein: CASSQAQGEQYF

V gene: TRBV27
D gene: TRBD1
clone size: -
J gene: TRBJ1-3
CDR3 length: 15
CDR3 DNA: TGTGCCAGCAGCCGCGGACAGGGGTCTGGAAACACCATATATTTT
CDR3 protein: CASSRGQGSGNTIYF

V gene: TRBV19
D gene: -
clone size: -
J gene: TRBJ1-5
CDR3 length: 14
CDR3 DNA: TGTGCCAGTAGTATAGCAGGGGTGGACCAGCCCCAGCATTTT
CDR3 protein: CASSIAGVDQPQHF

V gene: TRBV7-9
D gene: TRBD2
clone size: once
J gene: TRBJ2-7
CDR3 length: 15
CDR3 DNA: TGTGCCAGCAGCCCTTGGACTAGTGGGTTGAACGAGCAGTACTTC
CDR3 protein: CASSPWTSGLNEQYF

V gene: TRBV29-1
D gene: TRBD2
clone size: -
J gene: TRBJ2-7
CDR3 length: 13
CDR3 DNA: TGCAGCGTTGTGTCGGGAGGGCCCTACGAGCAGTACTTC
CDR3 protein: CSVVSGGPYEQYF

V gene: TRBV18
D gene: TRBD1
clone size: -
J gene: TRBJ1-1
CDR3 length: 16
CDR3 DNA: TGTGCCAGCTCATCTAGGACAGGGGGAACGGACACTGAAGCTTTCTTT
CDR3 protein: CASSSRTGGTDTEAFF

V gene: TRBV28
D gene: -
clone size: -
J gene: TRBJ1-4
CDR3 length: 14
CDR3 DNA: TGTGCCAGCAGTTTATGGACAGTAAATGAAAAACTGTTTTTT
CDR3 protein: CASSLWTVNEKLFF

V gene: TRBV6-6
D gene: TRBD1
clone size: few
J gene: TRBJ2-7
CDR3 length: 15
CDR3 DNA: TGTGCCAGCAGTTACTCGATGGACAGGGTGAACGAGCAGTACTTC
CDR3 protein: CASSYSMDRVNEQYF

V gene: TRBV5-1
D gene: -
clone size: -
J gene: TRBJ1-5
CDR3 length: 13
CDR3 DNA: TGCGCCAGCAGCTTGTCAGGGGAGCAGCCCCAGCATTTT
CDR3 protein: CASSLSGEQPQHF